The next 25 T cell receptor beta chains were all read from a single sample in a study of early T cells in non-severe SARS-CoV-2 infection. MiXCR was run by TCRdb on the 5' RACE reads, yielding one entry per CDR3 protein. Of around 84,000 distinct CDR3 sequences listed, approximately 14% are singletons. The source material was whole blood. All receptors come from an adult who was a healthcare worker with PCR-confirmed SARS-CoV-2 infection or an uninfected control (not recorded which).

J is TRBJ1-5 and V is TRBV29-1; D ambiguous. Germline V gives CDR1 SQVTM, CDR2 ANQGSEA. V lost 7 bases and J 4 bases, leaving 11 bases between the germline ends. The CDR3 is 12 amino acids. As DNA, the CDR3 is TGCAGCGCAGTGGATGGAAATCAGCCCCAGCATTTT. Encoded protein: CSAVDGNQPQHF.

This rearrangement joins TRBV6-6 to TRBJ2-7; weak D call: TRBD1 (6 bases). Trimming left V 0 bases short and J 2 bases short, with 8 bases between. The V gene's germline CDR1 is MNHNY and CDR2 SVGAGI (reference sequence). The CDR3 runs to 14 residues. CDR3 sequence (DNA): TGTGCCAGCAGTTACTCGGACAGTACCTACGAGCAGTACTTC. Protein product: CASSYSDSTYEQYF.

The genes are TRBV20-1 and TRBJ2-7; TRBD2 agrees at 9 bases. CDR3 size: 15 residues. The V gene end was trimmed by 1 base and the J gene end by 0 bases; junction bases not matched to a gene: 4. Germline CDR1 reads DFQATT; CDR2 reads SNEGSKA (reference sequence). CDR3 residues: CSARGGAGGSYEQYF. CDR3 nucleotide sequence: TGCAGTGCTAGAGGGGGAGCGGGAGGCTCCTACGAGCAGTACTTC.

This clonotype was recorded many times. V usage is TRBV20-1 and J usage is TRBJ2-2; 8 bases match TRBD2. From germline, CDR1 is DFQATT and CDR2 SNEGSKA (reference sequence). CDR3 size: 14 residues. V lost 6 bases, J lost 5 bases, and 8 bases stayed unmatched. Here the CDR3 reads CSALSGSGTGELFF. CDR3 sequence (DNA): TGCAGTGCCTTAAGCGGGAGCGGGACCGGGGAGCTGTTTTTT.

The chain has TRBV2 and TRBJ2-2, with D unclear. The ends were cut back, 8 bases at V and 3 bases at J, with 7 bases in the middle. Germline V lookup: CDR1 SNHLY, CDR2 FYNNEI. The CDR3 loop spans 12 amino acids. The CDR3 spells CASLIDTGELFF. CDR3 nucleotides: TGTGCCAGCCTAATTGACACCGGGGAGCTGTTTTTT.

This clonotype showed up just a few times. The CDR3 spells CASSLSNRGPEQFF. CDR3 in DNA: TGTGCCAGCAGCTTATCCAACAGGGGGCCTGAGCAGTTCTTC. V usage is TRBV7-6 and J usage is TRBJ2-1, with 9 positions matching TRBD1. Germline CDR1 reads SGHVS; CDR2 reads FNYEAQ. V dropped 2 bases and J dropped 9; count of bases not matched to a gene: 5. There are 14 residues in the CDR3.

This clonotype was detected a few times. The chain combines TRBV20-1 with TRBJ1-6; the D is unclear. Deletions cut 6 bases from V and 7 bases from J, with 13 bases between. Looked up from germline, CDR1 is DFQATT and CDR2 is SNEGSKA (reference sequence). This CDR3 comprises 13 residues. CDR3 region: CSAHGRTNSPLHF. CDR3 in DNA: TGCAGTGCACACGGCAGGACCAATTCACCCCTCCACTTT.

This chain connects TRBV28 to TRBJ2-2, with D perhaps being TRBD1 or TRBD2 (5 bases each). Deletions cut 6 bases from V and 0 bases from J, with 11 bases between. CDR3 size: 15 residues. Germline loops: CDR1 MDHEN, CDR2 SYDVKM. In nucleotides, the CDR3 is TGTGCCAGCAGGGGTCTGGGGGCGAACACCGGGGAGCTGTTTTTT. Translating it yields CASRGLGANTGELFF.

This chain uses TRBV3-1 with TRBJ2-1, with 9 bases matching TRBD2. The V and J ends lost 3 bases and 9 bases, in that order; junction bases with no gene match: 21. This CDR3 is 19 amino acids long. Germline V gene sequence: CDR1 LGHDT, CDR2 YNNKEL (reference sequence). The CDR3 nucleotides read TGTGCCAGCAGCCACTTAGCTCTAGCGGGAAGGCCCCTCGGGGGTGAGCAGTTCTTC. Its protein product is CASSHLALAGRPLGGEQFF.

This clonotype appeared a few times. V is TRBV10-3 and J is TRBJ2-2; 9 nucleotides align to TRBD2. Germline CDR1 and CDR2: ENHRY and SYGVKD. The trim removed 3 bases at V and 1 base at J, leaving 6 bases unmatched. The CDR3 has 17 amino acids. The CDR3 DNA sequence: TGTGCCATCAGTGACAGAGCTAGCGGGGTGAACACCGGGGAGCTGTTTTTT. This codes for CAISDRASGVNTGELFF.

A note on this clonotype: A much more abundant neighbour one base away suggests this may be a read error. J is TRBJ1-1 and V is TRBV29-1; D possibly corresponds to TRBD1 (5 bases). Trimming pared 8 bases from V and 11 bases from J, leaving 18 bases between. CDR3 length equals 11 residues. CDR1 is SQVTM and CDR2 is ANQGSEA in the germline V gene. The CDR3 loop reads CSSLGWGDAFF. The CDR3 DNA reads as TGCAGCTCGCTGGGATGGGGCGACGCTTTCTTT.

This clonotype has just a few counts. J is TRBJ2-7 and V is TRBV6-8; 11 bases are a match to TRBD2. Germline CDR1 and CDR2: MNHGY and SAAAGT. The V gene end was trimmed by 7 bases and the J gene end by 6 bases; junction bases not matched to a gene: 8. The CDR3 totals 14 residues. The CDR3 is CASIPSGRPAEQYF. CDR3 DNA: TGTGCCAGCATCCCTAGCGGGAGGCCGGCCGAGCAGTACTTC.

The rearrangement joins TRBV5-4 to TRBJ1-4; 7 positions agree with TRBD1. Germline V gene data show CDR1 as SGHNT and CDR2 as YYREEE (reference sequence). This CDR3 is built from 15 residues. V lost 3 bases to trimming and J lost 3 bases; unmatched junction nucleotides: 5. The CDR3 reads CASSSDRLANEKLFF. In DNA, the CDR3 is TGTGCCAGCAGCTCGGACAGGCTGGCTAATGAAAAACTGTTTTTT.

This clonotype was counted only a few times. The rearrangement uses TRBV12-3 or TRBV12-4 and TRBJ1-1; a possible D gene is TRBD1 (6 bases). CDR3 length: 13 amino acids. The V end lost 1 base, the J end lost 6 bases, and 9 bases lay between the germline ends. In DNA, the CDR3 is TGTGCCAGCAGTTTAGTGAGGACAGCTGAAGCTTTCTTT. Amino acid sequence: CASSLVRTAEAFF.

The chain recombines TRBV6-4 with TRBJ1-1, with D tentatively TRBD1 (5 bases). The CDR3 has 14 residues. V was cut by 5 bases and J by 2 bases, with 12 bases left in between. Germline V gene sequence: CDR1 MRHNA, CDR2 SNTAGT. The CDR3 protein is CASSPGTENTEAFF. Here the CDR3 DNA reads TGTGCCAGCAGTCCCGGGACGGAAAACACTGAAGCTTTCTTT.

V is TRBV5-1 and J is TRBJ1-4; TRBD1 matches 10 bases. Losses at the gene ends were 4 bases for V and 7 bases for J; bases not matched to a gene: 4. The CDR3 is 14 amino acids. CDR1 is SGHRS and CDR2 is YFSETQ in the germline V gene. The CDR3 spells CASSPWDRGEKLFF. The CDR3 nucleotides read TGCGCCAGCAGCCCGTGGGACAGGGGTGAAAAACTGTTTTTT.

This chain joins TRBV6-1 and TRBJ1-5; 9 bases map to TRBD1. The V gene end was trimmed by 5 bases and the J gene end by 3 bases; junction bases not matched to a gene: 14. Germline CDR1 MNHNS, CDR2 SASEGT. This CDR3 has 18 residues. Written as DNA, the CDR3 is TGTGCCAGCAGTCGTCCGGGACAGGGAATATATTCCAATCAGCCCCAGCATTTT. Protein sequence: CASSRPGQGIYSNQPQHF.

This clonotype was counted between two and nine times. The chain combines TRBV5-5 with TRBJ1-4, with D uncertain. CDR1 is SGHKS and CDR2 is YYEKEE in the germline V gene (reference sequence). The CDR3 sequence is 15 residues long. Trimming shortened V by 0 bases and J by 0 bases, and 6 bases separated the two germline ends. CDR3 in DNA: TGTGCCAGCAGCTTGGGTAGCGCAACTAATGAAAAACTGTTTTTT. Translating it yields CASSLGSATNEKLFF.

This clonotype was detected only a few times. The V and J genes are TRBV15 and TRBJ2-1; the D gene is possibly TRBD2 (7 bases). V shed 1 base and J shed 1 base, with 17 bases lying between them. The CDR3 is 18 residues long. The germline V gene has CDR1 LNHNV and CDR2 YYDKDF (reference sequence). The CDR3 protein is CATSRARGGGLSYNEQFF. In DNA, the CDR3 is TGTGCCACCAGCAGAGCGCGGGGAGGGGGGTTGTCCTACAATGAGCAGTTCTTC.

This clonotype was seen only once. V usage is TRBV4-1 and J usage is TRBJ2-3, with D tentatively TRBD1 (5 bases). CDR3 length equals 18 residues. Per germline, CDR1 MGHRA and CDR2 YSYEKL. The V gene lost 0 bases and the J gene lost 4 bases, with 20 bases spanning the gap. CDR3: CASSQEPPPGILADTQYF. CDR3 bases: TGCGCCAGCAGCCAAGAGCCTCCTCCAGGGATATTAGCAGATACGCAGTATTTT.

The chain recombines TRBV28 with TRBJ2-2; no clear D. The V end was cut by 5 bases, the J end by 2 bases, with 6 bases between. This CDR3 is built from 13 residues. The germline CDR1 and CDR2 sequences are MDHEN and SYDVKM. The CDR3 is CASSPDNTGELFF. In DNA, the CDR3 is TGTGCCAGCAGTCCTGATAACACCGGGGAGCTGTTTTTT. Variable domain in full (rest from reference TRBV28 and TRBJ2-2): DVKVTQSSRYLVKRTGEKVFLECVQDMDHENMFWYRQDPGLGLRLIYFSYDVKMKEKGDIPEGYSVSREKKERFSLILESASTNQTSMYLCASSPDNTGELFFGEGSRLTVL.

This clonotype turned up a few times. V is TRBV20-1 and J is TRBJ2-7; 8 bases map to TRBD2. The CDR3 spans 14 residues. Unmatched junction bases numbered 5, after V lost 2 bases and J lost 2 bases. The V gene's germline CDR1 is DFQATT and CDR2 SNEGSKA (reference sequence). The CDR3 nucleotides are TGCAGTGCTAGAATAGCGGGGTTTCCCTACGAGCAGTACTTC. It codes for CSARIAGFPYEQYF.

A few counts support this clonotype. V usage is TRBV12-3 or TRBV12-4 and J usage is TRBJ1-5, with TRBD1 as a possible D gene (5 bases). The CDR3 spans 13 residues. V lost 5 bases to trimming and J lost 6 bases, with 11 bases between them. The CDR3 DNA is TGTGCCAGCAGTCAGGGTAAATTTCAGCCCCAGCATTTT. This codes for CASSQGKFQPQHF.

This chain uses TRBV6-6 with TRBJ2-5; 7 nucleotides line up with TRBD2. Germline V lookup: CDR1 MNHNY, CDR2 SVGAGI (reference sequence). Trimming removed 0 bases from V and 5 bases from J; junction bases left unmatched: 3. The CDR3 consists of 14 residues. The CDR3 sequence: CASSYSWGGETQYF. CDR3 DNA: TGTGCCAGCAGTTACTCGTGGGGGGGGGAGACCCAGTACTTC.

Of note for this clonotype: The final CDR3 position lacks the conserved phenylalanine or tryptophan, pointing to a likely read error. V and J are TRBV2 and TRBJ2-7, with 8 bases that match TRBD1. The germline V gene has CDR1 SNHLY and CDR2 FYNNEI. The CDR3 is 15 amino acids. The J segment lost 0 bases and the V segment lost 5 bases, leaving 6 bases of the junction unmatched. CDR3: CASSSTGVSSYEQYI. As DNA, the CDR3 is TGTGCCAGCAGTTCGACAGGGGTAAGCTCCTACGAGCAGTACATC.